This is a list of T cell receptor beta chains from one sample in a study of long-term antiretroviral therapy in people with HIV. TCRdb's table, derived via immunoSEQ multiplex PCR, lists solely in-frame clones and lacks some. The repertoire has 20,000 to 25,000 clones, 65% to 90% of them found once; the top ten carry nearly 7.5%. The sample consisted of unsorted PBMCs, taken 1.8 years before starting antiretroviral therapy. Receptors originate from a woman aged 30 to 39 with HIV. CDR3s include the opening cysteine and the closing phenylalanine or tryptophan.

cdr3_aa j_call v_call
CASSKAFLDPFF TRBJ2-1 TRBV21-1
CASSASTGVLFF TRBJ2-2 TRBV27
CASSSTGKSGANVLTF TRBJ2-6 TRBV7-3
CASSVDPPAKNIQYF TRBJ2-4 TRBV18
CSARGSGPRGYTF TRBJ1-2 TRBV29-1
CASSLGGAGANSPLHF TRBJ1-6 TRBV5-1
CASSRDSSTDTQYF TRBJ2-3 TRBV7-3
CSATEGGYSNQPQHF TRBJ1-5 TRBV29-1
CASEVDRGLSPLHF TRBJ1-6 TRBV6-1
CASSLFRGGSYEQYF TRBJ2-7 TRBV7-3
CASSSLSGGGAYTQYF TRBJ2-3 TRBV5-1